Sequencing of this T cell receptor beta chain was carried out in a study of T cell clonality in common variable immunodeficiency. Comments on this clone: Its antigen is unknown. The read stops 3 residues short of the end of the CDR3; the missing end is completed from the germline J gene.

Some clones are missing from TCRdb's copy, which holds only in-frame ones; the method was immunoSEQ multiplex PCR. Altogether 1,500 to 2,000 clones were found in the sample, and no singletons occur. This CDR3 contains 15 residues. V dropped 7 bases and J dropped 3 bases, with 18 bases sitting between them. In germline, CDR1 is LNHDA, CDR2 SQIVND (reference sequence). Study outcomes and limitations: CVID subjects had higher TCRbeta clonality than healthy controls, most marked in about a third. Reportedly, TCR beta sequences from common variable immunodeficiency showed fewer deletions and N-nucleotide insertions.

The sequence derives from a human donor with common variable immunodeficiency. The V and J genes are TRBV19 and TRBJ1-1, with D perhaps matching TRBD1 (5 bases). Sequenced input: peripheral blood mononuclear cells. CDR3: CASTSWGGMDTEAFF. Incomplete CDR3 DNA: TGTGCCAGTACATCCTGGGGGGGGATGGACACTGAA.